The 13 T cell receptor beta chains listed next were all sequenced from one sample in a study of blood T cell repertoires in COVID-19. Data came from immunoSEQ multiplex PCR; TCRdb stores just in-frame clones and leaves some out. The profile shows around 100,000 clones, approximately 86% of them singletons. Sample: peripheral blood. Receptors originate from a man over 45 with active or convalescent COVID-19.

The chain employs TRBV16 and TRBJ1-2; 10 bases align to TRBD1. Germline CDR1 and CDR2: KGHSY and FQNENV. J lost 5 bases, V lost 4 bases, and 7 bases had no gene match. CDR3 length: 15 amino acids. The CDR3 loop is CASSRAPGQGYGYTF. The CDR3, as DNA: TGTGCCAGCAGCCGAGCCCCGGGACAGGGGTATGGCTACACCTTC.

The chain couples TRBV11-2 to TRBJ1-3; the D gene is possibly TRBD1 (5 bases). There are 16 residues in the CDR3. The V end was cut by 5 bases, the J end by 4 bases, with 18 bases between. Germline CDR1 and CDR2: SGHAT and FQNNGV. The CDR3 DNA sequence: TGTGCCAGCAGCCGGGGGAAAGGGGCGCGAGGAAACACCATATATTTT. Encoded protein: CASSRGKGARGNTIYF.

This clone has more than one count but fewer than ten. The chain uses TRBV7-6 and TRBJ1-3; D ambiguous. With 5 bases removed from V and 4 bases from J, the gap between germline ends came to 15 bases. CDR1 is SGHVS, CDR2 FNYEAQ, per germline. The CDR3 runs 15 residues. In DNA form, the CDR3 reads TGTGCCAGCAGCCCATGGGAGGGATCCGGAAACACCATATATTTT. As protein: CASSPWEGSGNTIYF.

This chain connects TRBV3-1 (or the pseudogene TRBV3-2) to TRBJ2-7; 9 bases agree with TRBD1. After removal of 1 base from V and 3 bases from J, the junction contained 4 bases not matched to a gene. Per germline, CDR1 LGHDT and CDR2 YNNKEL (reference sequence). The CDR3 spans 15 residues. The CDR3 here is CASSQGQGDVYEQYF. CDR3 coding DNA: TGTGCCAGCAGCCAAGGACAGGGGGATGTCTACGAGCAGTACTTC.

The V gene is TRBV7-2, the J gene TRBJ2-3, with 14 bases that match TRBD2. The CDR3 sequence is 16 residues long. Germline CDR1 reads SGHTA; CDR2 reads FQGNSA. V shed 2 bases, J shed 5 bases, and the junction held 3 bases outside the gene matches. This chain's CDR3 is CASSLTGTSGRDTQYF. The CDR3 nucleotides read TGTGCCAGCAGCTTAACCGGGACTAGCGGGAGAGATACGCAGTATTTT.

The genes are TRBV27 and TRBJ1-5; possibly TRBD1 for D (6 bases). The V gene's germline CDR1 is MNHEY and CDR2 SMNVEV (reference sequence). The CDR3 is 13 amino acids. V lost 5 bases and J 5 bases, leaving 10 bases between the germline ends. CDR3 protein: CASSRTAHQPQHF. The DNA of the CDR3 is TGTGCCAGCAGTAGGACAGCTCATCAGCCCCAGCATTTT.

Notes on this clone: Other DNA sequences in the sample encode the same CDR3. The chain joins TRBV7-9 to TRBJ1-1, with D perhaps matching TRBD1 (5 bases). The CDR3 spans 13 residues. The germline V gene encodes CDR1 SEHNR and CDR2 FQNEAQ (reference sequence). Trimming shortened V by 3 bases and J by 2 bases, and 7 bases separated the two germline ends. Here the CDR3 reads CASSFTGNTEAFF. Here the CDR3 DNA reads TGTGCCAGCAGCTTTACAGGAAACACTGAAGCTTTCTTT. Filled out from reference TRBV7-9 and TRBJ1-1, the complete variable domain reads DTGVSQNPRHKITKRGQNVTFRCDPISEHNRLYWYRQTLGQGPEFLTYFQNEAQLEKSRLLSDRFSAERPKGSFSTLEIQRTEQGDSAMYLCASSFTGNTEAFFGQGTRLTVV.

The V call is TRBV4-1, the J call TRBJ2-7; TRBD2 matches 13 bases. Trimming took 2 bases from V and 6 from J; bases not matched to a gene: 7. The CDR3 is 16 amino acids. The V gene's germline CDR1 is MGHRA and CDR2 YSYEKL. CDR3 amino acids: CASSQPLAGGPREQYF. CDR3 bases: TGCGCCAGCAGCCAACCACTAGCGGGAGGGCCGCGCGAGCAGTACTTC.

The gene calls are TRBV7-2 and TRBJ2-1; tentatively, D is TRBD2 (5 bases). The V end was cut by 5 bases, the J end by 1 base, with 12 bases between. The germline V gene has CDR1 SGHTA and CDR2 FQGNSA. This CDR3 is built from 15 residues. The CDR3 sequence: CASSQGGVSYNEQFF. CDR3 DNA sequence: TGTGCCAGCAGCCAAGGAGGTGTTTCCTACAATGAGCAGTTCTTC.

The rearrangement uses TRBV30 and TRBJ2-3, with 7 bases fitting TRBD2. Germline-derived CDR1 and CDR2 are GTSNPN and SVGIG (reference sequence). Germline trimming cut 2 bases from V and 4 bases from J; bases unmatched to any gene: 9. The CDR3 consists of 15 residues. CDR3 DNA sequence: TGTGCCTGGAGTCACAAGCGGGATATGGCAGATACGCAGTATTTT. Its protein product is CAWSHKRDMADTQYF.

The V gene is TRBV2, the J gene TRBJ1-1, with a tentative D call TRBD1 (6 bases). The CDR3 totals 13 residues. V lost 8 bases and J lost 1, with 11 bases in between. Per germline, CDR1 SNHLY and CDR2 FYNNEI. In DNA, the CDR3 is TGTGCCAGCGGGGGGGGCAGGAACACTGAAGCTTTCTTT. It codes for CASGGGRNTEAFF.

The chain has TRBV9 and TRBJ2-5, with 8 bases aligning to TRBD2. V shed 0 bases, J shed 0 bases, and the junction held 4 bases outside the gene matches. This CDR3 comprises 16 residues. Germline V CDR1 and CDR2: SGDLS, YYNGEE. The DNA for the CDR3 is TGTGCCAGCAGCGTAGACGGCGGGGGGTACCAAGAGACCCAGTACTTC. Protein sequence: CASSVDGGGYQETQYF.

This chain connects TRBV9 to TRBJ1-1; D uncertain. The V gene's germline CDR1 is SGDLS and CDR2 YYNGEE. Trimming left V 0 bases short and J 2 bases short, with 8 bases between. The CDR3 spans 14 residues. CDR3 bases: TGTGCCAGCAGCGTAGAACAATTTAACACTGAAGCTTTCTTT. As protein: CASSVEQFNTEAFF.